In this sample, the clone carrying this T cell receptor beta chain turned up a few times. The same CDR3 also results from other DNA sequences found in this sample. Libraries were prepared by immunoSEQ multiplex PCR; TCRdb keeps only in-frame clonotypes and omits some of them. In the table there are about 710,000 clones, 55% to 80% of which are singletons. The data originate from a study of shared clonotypes between healthy human individuals. What was sequenced was memory CD4+ T cells sorted from blood. As to subset: CD45RA-negative fraction. The TCR sequence derives from a woman aged 30 to 39 in good health.

As DNA, the CDR3 is TGTGCCAGCAGCTTTGGGGACAACTATGGCTACACCTTC. The encoded protein is CASSFGDNYGYTF. The chain employs TRBV5-5 and TRBJ1-2; tentative D call: TRBD1 (5 bases). V lost 2 bases to trimming and J lost 2 bases, with 7 bases between them. CDR3 length: 13 amino acids. In germline, CDR1 is SGHKS, CDR2 YYEKEE (reference sequence).